Given below is one T cell receptor (beta chain) in context. The entry originates in a study of patients and donors after allogeneic stem cell transplantation. TCRdb re-derived calls from the RT-PCR reads in MiXCR, one entry per CDR3 protein. Of approximately 88,000 distinct CDR3 sequences in the sample, roughly 5.1% were seen once. The V end lost 0 bases, the J end lost 0 bases, and 7 bases lay between the germline ends. Germline values: CDR1 SGDLS, CDR2 YYNGEE. The CDR3 covers 15 residues. This clonotype originated in a human donor who was either an allogeneic HSCT recipient or a stem cell or donor lymphocyte infusion donor (not recorded which). It is not recorded whose cells these are; they may come from a transplant donor. This chain joins TRBV9 and TRBJ1-5; D gene ambiguous. The sequenced sample was blood, either unsorted or a sorted T cell fraction (not recorded which). CDR3 nucleotides: TGTGCCAGCAGCGTAGGGGAAATTAGCAATCAGCCCCAGCATTTT. It codes for CASSVGEISNQPQHF.